Following are 2 T cell receptor beta chains from one sample sequenced in a study of human thymus T cells. Thymic material originated from resections removed in the course of corrective heart surgery. The table came from immunoSEQ multiplex PCR; TCRdb's copy has only in-frame clones and leaves some out. The profile covers under 95,000 clones, with about 95% appearing a single time and 0.03% to 0.035% taken by the ten largest. Sequences were obtained from thymus tissue. All receptors come from a girl less than two years old with a congenital heart defect but otherwise immunologically healthy.

The chain links TRBV5-3 to TRBJ2-4; 13 bases fit TRBD2. TRBV5-3 is labeled an ORF, and its function is uncertain. After removal of 0 bases from V and 0 bases from J, the junction contained 15 bases not matched to a gene. CDR3 length equals 22 residues. The CDR3, as DNA: TGTGCCAGAAGCTTGGTAGTCAGACCGGGACTAGCGGGGTTACTAGCCAAAAACATTCAGTACTTC. Amino acid sequence: CARSLVVRPGLAGLLAKNIQYF.

This clone appeared a few times. This chain links TRBV29-1 with TRBJ1-1; no clear D gene. Germline CDR1 reads SQVTM; CDR2 reads ANQGSEA. Deletions cut 5 bases from V and 1 base from J, with 17 bases between. The CDR3 extends over 15 amino acids. The CDR3 loop is CSVRVSGLGNTEAFF. As DNA, the CDR3 is TGCAGCGTTAGGGTGAGTGGGCTAGGGAACACTGAAGCTTTCTTT.